The clone carrying this T cell receptor beta chain was detected once. The CDR3 does not end in the conserved phenylalanine or tryptophan, so this is likely a read error. It is unclear where the CDR3 begins or ends on the DNA, so no DNA is shown, and the CDR3 is as TCRdb lists it. Germline loops: CDR1 SNHLY, CDR2 FYNNEI. Including both end residues, the CDR3 is 8 amino acids long. The entry originates in a study of CD8+CD57+ T cells in acquired aplastic anemia. Genomic DNA provided the template from which TCR beta VDJ and CDR3 profiles were obtained. A single record per CDR3 protein comes from TCRdb applying MiXCR to the reads. The repertoire holds about 110,000 distinct CDR3 sequences, with roughly 50% as singletons.

The sequencing input was sorted CD4+, CD8+, or CD8+CD57+ T cells (not recorded which) from PBMCs. The sequence was collected from a human donor in good health, serving as a control. This rearrangement joins TRBV2 to TRBJ1-6; the table's D call, TRBD1, was not checked against the DNA. CDR3 residues: CASSETGG.